This TCR beta chain was retrieved from a study of T cell responses to AZD1222 COVID-19 vaccine. Trimming left V 7 bases short and J 1 base short, with 11 bases between. Per the germline V gene, CDR1 is SNHLY and CDR2 is FYNNEI. This CDR3 has 15 amino acids. Assay used: immunoSEQ multiplex PCR; TCRdb lists only in-frame clones, some missing. Found here are about 84,000 clones, approximately 85% of them singletons; the top ten hold about 12%. The specimen was peripheral blood, collected 28 days after the second AZD1222 dose. The sequence came from an adult who received the AZD1222 COVID-19 vaccine. The J gene is TRBJ1-6, the V gene TRBV2, with D uncertain. In DNA form, the CDR3 reads TGTGCCAGCATGACTGAGGGTTCCTATAATTCACCCCTCCACTTT. Protein: CASMTEGSYNSPLHF.